The clone carrying this TCR beta chain was detected ten times or more. Antigen specificity is unknown. The V end was cut by 0 bases, the J end by 6 bases, with 4 bases between. This CDR3 region has 11 residues. Germline lookup yields CDR1 SGHRS and CDR2 YFSETQ. The data derive from a study of post-analysis software for immune sequencing data. Carried by the TCR beta cDNA libraries were unique molecular identifiers. Input of about 1 to 11 million T cells yielded a few hundred thousand cDNA molecules. Each CDR3 protein gets one entry after TCRdb re-called the PCR reads with MiXCR. The sample consists of approximately 360,000 distinct CDR3 sequences, approximately 38% of them appearing once. Study-level findings and limits: Pronounced co-clustering by F measure was evident among identically batched samples. Four or five TRBV segments, TRBV5-6, TRBV5-1 and TRBV20-1 among them, were found more frequent in patients than controls. A significant reduction in normalized Chao1 diversity was observed in multiple sclerosis patients versus controls.

Sequencing used blood. The V and J genes are TRBV5-1 and TRBJ2-7, with D hard to call. This clonotype was obtained from a girl under 18 with multiple sclerosis. The DNA of the CDR3 is TGCGCCAGCAGCTTGGGACTCGAGCAGTACTTC. Protein product: CASSLGLEQYF.